This entry features one T cell receptor (beta chain) sequence. The entry originates in a study of blood T cells in healthy people across ages. Primed by a sample-barcoded 5' primer and a J-beta primer mix, a second PCR proceeded for about 7 to 12 cycles. TCRdb re-called the 5' RACE reads with MiXCR, one entry per CDR3 protein. The profile covers fewer than 2 million distinct CDR3 sequences, with 35% to 50% appearing a single time and about 21% taken by the ten largest. Germline V gene data show CDR1 as SGDLS and CDR2 as YYNGEE. The CDR3 loop spans 14 amino acids. V lost 6 bases and J lost 6; bases outside the gene matches: 8.

This clonotype was obtained from a human donor in good health. The sequenced material came from blood. The V and J genes are TRBV9 and TRBJ1-2, with TRBD1 matching over 10 bases. The CDR3 is CASTRDRGMHGYTF. In DNA, the CDR3 is TGTGCCAGCACCCGGGACAGGGGTATGCATGGCTACACCTTC.